These 27 T cell receptor beta chains came from one sample sequenced in a study of T cells after yellow fever vaccination. TCRdb used MiXCR to reprocess the 5' RACE reads, holding one entry per CDR3 protein. Here the sample spans around 550,000 distinct CDR3 sequences, over 15% being singletons. The sample was PBMCs, taken 15 days after the yellow fever booster vaccination. The source of these receptors is a man aged 25 to 40 who received the YFV17D yellow fever vaccine.

The chain joins TRBV29-1 to TRBJ2-5, with a tentative D call TRBD2 (5 bases). V lost 1 base and J lost 7, with 7 bases in between. In germline, CDR1 is SQVTM, CDR2 ANQGSEA. This CDR3 spans 11 amino acids. CDR3 region: CSVEAEGTQYF. CDR3 bases: TGCAGCGTTGAAGCCGAGGGGACCCAGTACTTC. Complete variable domain (other parts from reference TRBV29-1 and TRBJ2-5): SAVISQKPSRDICQRGTSLTIQCQVDSQVTMMFWYRQQPGQSLTLIATANQGSEATYESGFVIDKFPISRPNLTFSTLTVSNMSPEDSSIYLCSVEAEGTQYFGPGTRLLVL.

The genes are TRBV27 and TRBJ2-7; 10 positions match TRBD2. This CDR3 has 17 residues. Germline V CDR1 and CDR2: MNHEY, SMNVEV (reference sequence). J lost 2 bases, V lost 2 bases, and 9 bases had no gene match. The CDR3 sequence: CASSLRVLAGQTYEQYF. CDR3 DNA: TGTGCCAGCAGTTTAAGGGTACTAGCGGGGCAGACCTACGAGCAGTACTTC.

This chain uses TRBV20-1 with TRBJ2-6; D is ambiguous. Germline V gene sequence: CDR1 DFQATT, CDR2 SNEGSKA (reference sequence). V gave up 3 bases and J gave up 0 bases, with 18 bases separating them. The length of the CDR3 is 18 residues. CDR3 nucleotides: TGCAGTGCTAGCCCTCATCCGACGGGTTCCTCTGGGGCCAACGTCCTGACTTTC. It is translated as CSASPHPTGSSGANVLTF.

This clonotype was detected only a few times. V is TRBV6-5 and J is TRBJ1-4, with D tentatively TRBD1 (6 bases). The CDR3 has 18 amino acids. V was clipped by 2 bases and J by 5 bases, with 21 bases between them. The germline gives CDR1 MNHEY, CDR2 SVGAGI. In DNA, the CDR3 is TGTGCCAGCAGTTACGGGGGGCGCGACTCGCCGTGGAATGAAAAACTGTTTTTT. Its protein product is CASSYGGRDSPWNEKLFF.

The chain couples TRBV7-2 to TRBJ2-7, with TRBD2 identical over 7 bases. CDR3 length: 15 residues. V shed 3 bases, J shed 2 bases, and the junction held 7 bases outside the gene matches. Germline assignment: CDR1 SGHTA and CDR2 FQGNSA. In nucleotides, the CDR3 is TGTGCCAGCAGCTTGACTAGCTCCAGAACCTACGAGCAGTACTTC. It encodes CASSLTSSRTYEQYF.

This chain links TRBV29-1 with TRBJ2-1; the match to TRBD2 covers 14 bases. Germline V gene data show CDR1 as SQVTM and CDR2 as ANQGSEA. The length of the CDR3 is 14 residues. The ends lost 7 bases at V and 2 bases at J; junction bases unmatched: 1. The CDR3 coding sequence is TGCAGCGGGACTAGCGGGAGGACCTACAATGAGCAGTTCTTC. This encodes CSGTSGRTYNEQFF.

About this clonotype itself: One junction end disagrees with the germline gene, perhaps due to a read error. J is TRBJ2-7 and V is TRBV6-2 or TRBV6-3; the D is unclear. The CDR3 spans 14 residues. CDR1 and CDR2 (germline): MNHEY, SVGEGT. The CDR3: CASRHNTPSDEQYF. The CDR3 DNA reads TGTGCCAGCAGACACAATACACCCTCCGACGAGCAGTACTTC.

V usage is TRBV27 and J usage is TRBJ2-2; D uncertain. The germline V and J ends were trimmed by 4 bases and 6 bases, with 3 bases remaining between them. From germline, CDR1 is MNHEY and CDR2 SMNVEV (reference sequence). This CDR3 is built from 11 residues. CDR3 sequence: CASSWAGELFF. In DNA, the CDR3 is TGTGCCAGCAGTTGGGCCGGGGAGCTGTTTTTT.

This chain connects TRBV7-2 to TRBJ2-5; D gene uncertain. Germline CDR1 is SGHTA and CDR2 is FQGNSA. CDR3 length equals 17 residues. V was clipped by 8 bases and J by 2 bases, with 24 bases between them. The CDR3 DNA sequence: TGTGCCAGCCAGCAAAACAGCTTAGCCGGGCCACAAGAGACCCAGTACTTC. Protein sequence: CASQQNSLAGPQETQYF.

J is TRBJ2-5 and V is TRBV3-1, with no clear D. The CDR3 has 15 amino acids. Trimming took off 1 base at V and 3 bases at J, with 12 bases between the two ends. Germline CDR1 and CDR2: LGHDT and YNNKEL (reference sequence). The CDR3 coding sequence is TGTGCCAGCAGCCAAGGGTCTAACAGAGAAGAGACCCAGTACTTC. Protein sequence: CASSQGSNREETQYF.

This clonotype has a handful of counts. The chain has TRBV20-1 and TRBJ2-3; D is uncertain. V dropped 2 bases and J dropped 2 bases, with 8 bases sitting between them. There are 13 residues in the CDR3. The germline gives CDR1 DFQATT, CDR2 SNEGSKA (reference sequence). The CDR3, as DNA: TGCAGTGCTAGAAATAAGTACACAGATACGCAGTATTTT. Residues: CSARNKYTDTQYF.

This clonotype was observed a few times. The chain uses TRBV7-2 and TRBJ2-1, with D perhaps matching TRBD2 (5 bases). This CDR3 comprises 14 residues. Deletions cut 6 bases from V and 9 bases from J, with 18 bases between. CDR1 and CDR2 (germline): SGHTA, FQGNSA. Here the CDR3 reads CASRLTPGTGEQFF. CDR3 sequence (DNA): TGTGCCAGCAGACTAACACCGGGAACGGGTGAGCAGTTCTTC.

The V and J genes are TRBV29-1 and TRBJ2-7; 10 bases agree with TRBD2. CDR1 and CDR2 from the germline V gene are SQVTM and ANQGSEA. V was pared by 4 bases and J by 3 bases, with 9 bases of the junction left unmatched. The length of the CDR3 is 15 residues. In DNA, the CDR3 is TGCAGCGTTGTTGTTGGACTAGCGGAAAACTACGAGCAGTACTTC. Encoded protein: CSVVVGLAENYEQYF.

The chain is built from TRBV12-3 or TRBV12-4 and TRBJ2-3; D might be TRBD1 (5 bases). V was cut by 6 bases and J by 9 bases, with 13 bases left in between. The CDR3 contains 12 residues. DNA for the CDR3: TGTGCCAGCAGGACTCAGGGATACACGCAGTATTTT. Translated, it gives CASRTQGYTQYF.

This clonotype has a handful of counts. This chain uses TRBV20-1 with TRBJ2-7, with TRBD2 as a possible D gene (5 bases). Germline CDR1 is DFQATT and CDR2 is SNEGSKA (reference sequence). The CDR3 is made up of 16 amino acids. Trimming took off 0 bases at V and 1 base at J, with 16 bases between the two ends. In DNA form, the CDR3 reads TGCAGTGCTAGAGACGTCAAACGGGAAAAGTCCTACGAGCAGTACTTC. Translating it yields CSARDVKREKSYEQYF.

In this sample, this clonotype turned up a few times. J is TRBJ2-2 and V is TRBV20-1; TRBD1 agrees at 8 bases. CDR1 DFQATT and CDR2 SNEGSKA come from the germline V gene (reference sequence). The CDR3 consists of 13 residues. With V trimmed by 1 base and J by 5 bases, 0 bases remained unmatched. DNA of the CDR3: TGCAGTGCTAGAGGGACAGGGACCGGGGAGCTGTTTTTT. This encodes CSARGTGTGELFF.

This clonotype has only a few counts. The CDR3 sequence is CASSLQSTGELFF. In DNA form, the CDR3 reads TGTGCCAGCAGCCTACAGAGCACCGGGGAGCTGTTTTTT. The chain joins TRBV6-1 to TRBJ2-2; no reliable D call. The CDR3 contains 13 residues. Trimming pared 6 bases from V and 4 bases from J, leaving 9 bases between. The germline V gene encodes CDR1 MNHNS and CDR2 SASEGT.

The chain recombines TRBV20-1 with TRBJ2-7; D is possibly TRBD2 (5 bases). Per the germline V gene, CDR1 is DFQATT and CDR2 is SNEGSKA (reference sequence). The CDR3 totals 14 residues. Trimming cost V 4 bases and J 3 bases, with 16 bases left between them. The CDR3 here is CSATPLAGGYEQYF. CDR3 coding DNA: TGCAGTGCTACCCCCCTAGCAGGAGGCTACGAGCAGTACTTC.

This clonotype was seen only a few times. The chain carries TRBV20-1 and TRBJ2-7; 9 positions match TRBD1. CDR3 length: 14 residues. Looked up from germline, CDR1 is DFQATT and CDR2 is SNEGSKA (reference sequence). V dropped 6 bases and J dropped 3; count of bases not matched to a gene: 9. The CDR3 loop is CSAQGQGPIYEQYF. The CDR3 nucleotides are TGCAGTGCCCAGGGACAGGGACCTATCTACGAGCAGTACTTC.

The table lists this clonotype with a few counts. The gene calls are TRBV7-2 and TRBJ2-3; 7 bases align to TRBD2. Per the germline V gene, CDR1 is SGHTA and CDR2 is FQGNSA. The CDR3 loop spans 14 amino acids. V shed 4 bases and J 6 bases; nucleotides not matched to a gene: 7. The CDR3 nucleotides are TGTGCCAGCAGCTGGACTAGTAGAGTGGATACGCAGTATTTT. It encodes CASSWTSRVDTQYF.

This clonotype was counted between two and nine times. The rearrangement links TRBV5-1 to TRBJ1-4; D gene uncertain. Germline loops: CDR1 SGHRS, CDR2 YFSETQ. V lost 2 bases, J lost 2 bases, and 7 bases lay in between. CDR3 size: 14 residues. CDR3 region: CASSFSGTNEKLFF. The CDR3 coding sequence is TGCGCCAGCAGCTTCAGTGGGACTAATGAAAAACTGTTTTTT.

DNA for the CDR3: TGCAGCGTTGAAGGCCAGCTCTCCTACAATGAGCAGTTCTTC. Residues: CSVEGQLSYNEQFF. The rearrangement links TRBV29-1 to TRBJ2-1, with D unresolved. The CDR3 loop spans 14 amino acids. Germline V lookup: CDR1 SQVTM, CDR2 ANQGSEA. The V end lost 1 base, the J end lost 0 bases, and 7 bases lay between the germline ends.

In this sample, this clonotype turned up a few times. This chain connects TRBV12-3 or TRBV12-4 to TRBJ2-2, with 8 bases that match TRBD2. Unmatched junction bases numbered 13, after V lost 5 bases and J lost 5 bases. There are 17 residues in the CDR3. The CDR3 reads CASSVSLVAGWTGELFF. CDR3 sequence (DNA): TGTGCCAGCAGTGTTTCGCTTGTAGCGGGGTGGACCGGGGAGCTGTTTTTT.

J is TRBJ2-1 and V is TRBV3-1, with D possibly matching TRBD2 (5 bases). The V and J ends lost 4 bases and 7 bases respectively, with 20 bases between them. Germline V gene lookup returns CDR1 LGHDT and CDR2 YNNKEL (reference sequence). The CDR3 loop spans 16 amino acids. This CDR3 reads CASSPDWTALGNEQFF. The CDR3 DNA is TGTGCCAGCAGCCCCGACTGGACTGCCTTGGGGAATGAGCAGTTCTTC.

The chain uses TRBV5-1 and TRBJ2-7; D is undetermined. V gave up 1 base and J gave up 0 bases, with 8 bases separating them. The CDR3 extends over 14 amino acids. In germline, CDR1 is SGHRS, CDR2 YFSETQ. CDR3 in amino acids: CASSLSPSSYEQYF. In DNA, the CDR3 is TGCGCCAGCAGCTTGAGCCCTAGCTCCTACGAGCAGTACTTC.

The rearrangement joins TRBV24-1 to TRBJ2-1; TRBD2 matches 14 bases. The V gene end was trimmed by 7 bases and the J gene end by 7 bases; junction bases not matched to a gene: 2. CDR1 and CDR2 from the germline V gene are KGHDR and SFDVKD. This CDR3 has 14 residues. CDR3: CATRGLAGVNEQFF. CDR3 bases: TGTGCCACCAGGGGACTAGCGGGAGTTAATGAGCAGTTCTTC.

This clonotype has a handful of counts. The chain links TRBV11-3 to TRBJ2-3; either TRBD1 or TRBD2 may supply D (6 bases each). Trimming shortened V by 5 bases and J by 4 bases, and 13 bases separated the two germline ends. The CDR3 loop spans 14 amino acids. CDR1 is SGHNT and CDR2 is YENEEA in the germline V gene. CDR3 protein: CASSPPGAADTQYF. CDR3 DNA: TGTGCCAGCAGCCCGCCGGGGGCGGCAGATACGCAGTATTTT.